This TCR beta chain emerged from a study of OX40 agonist ivuxolimab in advanced cancers. Study-wide points: Expansion of clones was among the lowest in partial responders at 0.1-3.0 mg/kg.

Clones were read by immunoSEQ multiplex PCR, and TCRdb kept only the in-frame ones, dropping some. The top ten clones hold about 8.9% of a sample with around 20,000 clones, around 80% of them seen once. Germline CDR1 SEHNR, CDR2 FQNEAQ (reference sequence). The CDR3 extends over 16 amino acids. V was clipped by 5 bases and J by 2 bases, with 16 bases between them. As regards this clone: Its specificity is unknown.

The sequences come from CD4+ or CD8+ T cells sorted from blood, collected in a trial of the OX40 agonist ivuxolimab. The sequence derives from an adult with an advanced solid tumor such as melanoma, head and neck, liver or kidney cancer. The chain is built from TRBV7-9 and TRBJ1-5, with D unclear. The CDR3 region is CASSNRELGGNQPQHF. Here the CDR3 DNA reads TGTGCCAGCAGCAACCGGGAGCTTGGGGGCAATCAGCCCCAGCATTTT. The variable domain in full, completed from reference TRBV7-9 and TRBJ1-5, reads DTGVSQNPRHKITKRGQNVTFRCDPISEHNRLYWYRQTLGQGPEFLTYFQNEAQLEKSRLLSDRFSAERPKGSFSTLEIQRTEQGDSAMYLCASSNRELGGNQPQHFGDGTRLSIL.